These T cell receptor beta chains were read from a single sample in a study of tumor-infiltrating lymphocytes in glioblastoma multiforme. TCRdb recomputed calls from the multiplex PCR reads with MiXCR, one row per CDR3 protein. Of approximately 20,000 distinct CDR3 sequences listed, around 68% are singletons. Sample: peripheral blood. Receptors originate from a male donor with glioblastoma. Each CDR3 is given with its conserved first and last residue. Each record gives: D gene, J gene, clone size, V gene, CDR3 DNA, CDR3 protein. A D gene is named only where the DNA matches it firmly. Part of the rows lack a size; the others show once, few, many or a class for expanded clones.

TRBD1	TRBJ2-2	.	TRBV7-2	TGTGCCAGCAGTCGTTTAAGGGGGCGAACCGGGGAGCTGTTTTTC	CASSRLRGRTGELFF
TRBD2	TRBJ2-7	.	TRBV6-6	TGTGCCAGCAGTCACCTAGCGGGAGGGGCCTACGAGCAGTACTTC	CASSHLAGGAYEQYF
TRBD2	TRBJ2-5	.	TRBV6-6	TGTGCCAGCAGCGGGACTAGCGGTAATAAAGAGACCCAGTACTTC	CASSGTSGNKETQYF
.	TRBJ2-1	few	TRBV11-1	TGTGCCAGCAGCTTTTCTCGGCTAGAGCAGTTCTTC	CASSFSRLEQFF
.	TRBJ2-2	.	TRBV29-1	TGCAGCGTTGAAGGCGGGACCTGGGAGCTTTTTTTT	CSVEGGTWELFF
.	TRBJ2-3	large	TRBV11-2	TGTGCCAGCAGCTTAGAATACGGCCCAGCCCATGTGAATACGCAGTATTTT	CASSLEYGPAHVNTQYF
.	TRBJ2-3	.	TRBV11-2	TGTGCCGGCAACTTGGTACCCGGGGGACATACGCAGTATTTT	CAGNLVPGGHTQYF
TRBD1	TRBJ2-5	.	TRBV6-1	TGTGCCAGCAGTCCGACAGGGGCCGAGGAGACCCAGTACTTC	CASSPTGAEETQYF
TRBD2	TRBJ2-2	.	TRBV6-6	TGCGCCAGCTACAGCGGGGGGCTGTTTTTT	CASYSGGLFF
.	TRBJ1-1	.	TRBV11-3	TGTGCCAGCAGCGGAGGGTGGAACATTGAAGCTTTCTTT	CASSGGWNIEAFF
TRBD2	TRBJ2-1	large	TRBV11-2	TGTGCCAGCAGCTTAGTCCCCGCTAGCGGCACCTACAATGAGCAGTTCTTC	CASSLVPASGTYNEQFF
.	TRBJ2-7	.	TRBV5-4	TGTGCCAACTCCTCGCGGGGCTCCTACGAGCAGTACTTC	CANSSRGSYEQYF
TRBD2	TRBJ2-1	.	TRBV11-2	TGTGCCAGCAGCCAGTCTAGCGGGAGCGCAAAGAATGAGCAGTTCTTC	CASSQSSGSAKNEQFF
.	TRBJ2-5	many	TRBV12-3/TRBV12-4	TGTGCCAGCAGTCCCGAGACAGGTCAAGAGACCCAGTACTTC	CASSPETGQETQYF
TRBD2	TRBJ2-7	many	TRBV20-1	TGCAGTGCTAGAGATCGGGAGGGAACCCACGAGCAGTACTTC	CSARDREGTHEQYF
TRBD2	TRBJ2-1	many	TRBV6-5	TGTGCCAGCAGCCTCACCCCGACTAGCGGAACAAACAATGAGCAGTTCTTC	CASSLTPTSGTNNEQFF
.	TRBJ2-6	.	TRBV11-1	TGTGCCAGCCCTTTTGGGGCCAACGTCCTGACTTTC	CASPFGANVLTF
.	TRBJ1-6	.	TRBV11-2	TGTGCCAGCAGCTACGACAGGTCTTATTCACCCCTCCACTTT	CASSYDRSYSPLHF
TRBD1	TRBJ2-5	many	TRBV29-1	TGCAGCGGACAGGGGATTGGGGAGACCCAGTACTTC	CSGQGIGETQYF
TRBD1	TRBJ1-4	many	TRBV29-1	TGCAGCGTTCAGGGGGGATATGGTGAAAAACTGTTTTTT	CSVQGGYGEKLFF
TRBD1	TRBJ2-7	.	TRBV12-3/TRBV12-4	TGTGCCAGCAGGGAGCAGGGGGCGCCGTACGAGCAGTACTTC	CASREQGAPYEQYF
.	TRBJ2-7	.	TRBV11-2	TGTGCCAGCAGCCTAGGGTCCCAAGCCTCCTACGAGCAGTACTTC	CASSLGSQASYEQYF
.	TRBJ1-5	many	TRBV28	TGTGCCAGCAGTGACTCTGGTGGAATATATCAGCCCCAGCATTTT	CASSDSGGIYQPQHF
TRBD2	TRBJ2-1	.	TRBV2	TGTGCCAGCAGAACCGGGACTAGCGATCATGAGCAGTTCTTC	CASRTGTSDHEQFF
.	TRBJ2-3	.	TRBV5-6	TGTGCCAGCAGCTACGACAGCACAGATATGCAATATTTT	CASSYDSTDMQYF
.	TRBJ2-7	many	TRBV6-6	TGTGCCAGCAGTTACGGGGGCCAGGGTTTCGAGCAGTACTTC	CASSYGGQGFEQYF
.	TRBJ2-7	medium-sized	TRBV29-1	TGCAGCGTTGAATTTGGAGGGGACCGGGACGAGCAGTACTTC	CSVEFGGDRDEQYF
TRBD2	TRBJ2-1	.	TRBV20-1	TGCAGTGCTAGTCGACCGGGACTAGCGGGAGTGAATGAGAAGTTCTTC	CSASRPGLAGVNEKFF
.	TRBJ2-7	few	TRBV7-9	TGTGCCAGCAGCGCCCCGACTTCCTACGAGCAGTACTTC	CASSAPTSYEQYF
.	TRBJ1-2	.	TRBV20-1	TGCAGTGCTAGACTGGGCAGGGGCTATGGCCACACCTTC	CSARLGRGYGHTF
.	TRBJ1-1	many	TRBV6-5	TGTGCCAGCAGTTACAACGGGGGGAGAGTGAACACTGAAGCTTTCTTT	CASSYNGGRVNTEAFF
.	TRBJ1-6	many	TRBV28	TGTGCCAGCAGTCCCTCCGACTCGAGCTCCTATAATTCACCCCTCCACTTT	CASSPSDSSSYNSPLHF
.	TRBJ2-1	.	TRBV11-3	TGTGCCAGCAGCATCGGACGGGGACCTGTATTC	CASSIGRGPVF
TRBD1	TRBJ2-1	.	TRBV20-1	TGCAGTGTTTTTGACCGGGACAGGGGTCTCTATGAGAAGTTCTTC	CSVFDRDRGLYEKFF
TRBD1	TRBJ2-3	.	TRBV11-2	TGTGCCAGCAGCTTAGTAGGAACAGGGGTTCGAGATACGCAGTATTTT	CASSLVGTGVRDTQYF
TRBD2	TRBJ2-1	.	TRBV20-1	TGCAGTGCTAATGTCAGACTAGCGTGTATTGATGAGCAGTTCTTC	CSANVRLACIDEQFF
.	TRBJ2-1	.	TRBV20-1	TGCAGTGCTAGAGTGCGGGATGAGCAGTTCTTC	CSARVRDEQFF
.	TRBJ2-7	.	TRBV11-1	TGTGCCAGCAGCCACTTCGGGACATATCACTACGAGCAGTACTTC	CASSHFGTYHYEQYF
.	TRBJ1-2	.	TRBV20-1	TGCAGTGCTAGTCGGTTAAATTTCAGGGGCTACACCTTC	CSASRLNFRGYTF
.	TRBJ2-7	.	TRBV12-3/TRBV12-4	TGTGCCAGCAGTCCGACTAGAAGCGAGCAGTACTTC	CASSPTRSEQYF
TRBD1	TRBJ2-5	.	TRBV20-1	TGCAGTGCCCAGCTTTGGGACAGGGGTACTGAGACCCAGTACTTC	CSAQLWDRGTETQYF
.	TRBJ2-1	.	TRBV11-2	TGTGCCAGCAACAGGGGGGCGGGAGGTCTCAATGAGCAGTTCTTC	CASNRGAGGLNEQFF
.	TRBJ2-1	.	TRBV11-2	TGTGCCAGCAGCTTAGACCTTAGCTCCTACAATGAGCAGTTCTTC	CASSLDLSSYNEQFF
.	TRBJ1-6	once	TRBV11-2	TGTGCCAGCAGCTTAGGGAATTCACCCCTCCACTTT	CASSLGNSPLHF
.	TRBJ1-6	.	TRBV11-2	TGTGCCAACAGCTCCCTGCCCAGGTGCGATTCACCCCTCCGCTTT	CANSSLPRCDSPLRF
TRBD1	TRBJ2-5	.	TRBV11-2	TGTGCCGGCAGCTTAGGTTTGGACAGGGTTTCCGATGAGACCCAGTACTTC	CAGSLGLDRVSDETQYF
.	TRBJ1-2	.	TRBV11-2	TGTGCCAGCAGCTTATTACCAGGCCAATACTATGGCTACACCTTC	CASSLLPGQYYGYTF
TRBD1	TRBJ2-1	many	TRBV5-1	TGCGCCAGCAGCGATCCGGGACAGGGACTGAATGAGCAGTTCTTC	CASSDPGQGLNEQFF
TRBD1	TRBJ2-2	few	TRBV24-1	TGTGCGACCAGGGGACAGGGGGACACCGGGGAGCTGTTTTTT	CATRGQGDTGELFF
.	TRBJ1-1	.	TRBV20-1	TGCAGTGCCCACCCGGGGCGGCGAAGGACTGAGGCTTCCTTT	CSAHPGRRRTEASF
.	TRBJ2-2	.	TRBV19	TGTGCCAGTAGTCCGGGAGCGAACACCGGGGAGCTGTTTTTT	CASSPGANTGELFF
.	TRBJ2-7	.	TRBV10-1	TGCGCCAGCAGTGATCCAAGGACTACCAACTACAATGAGCAGTACTTC	CASSDPRTTNYNEQYF
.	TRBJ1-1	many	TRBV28	TGTGCCAGCAGTTTGGACTCCCCGAAACCGACTGAAGCTTTCTTT	CASSLDSPKPTEAFF
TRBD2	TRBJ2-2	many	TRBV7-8	TGTGCCAGCAGCTTGGGGCTAGCGGGAGTGGCCGGGGAGCTGTTTTTT	CASSLGLAGVAGELFF
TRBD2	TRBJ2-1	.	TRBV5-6	TGTGCCAGCAGCTTGGTAGCGGGAGGGCCTTGGGAGCAGTTCTTC	CASSLVAGGPWEQFF
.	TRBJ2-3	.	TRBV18	TGTGCCAGCTCACCCGGCGGAACCAAAGATACGCAGTATTTT	CASSPGGTKDTQYF
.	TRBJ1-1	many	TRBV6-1	TGTGCCAGCACCCCTCCCCAGGGAATCGAAGCTTTCTTT	CASTPPQGIEAFF
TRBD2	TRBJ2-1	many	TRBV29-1	TGCAGCACCGACGGGAGGGCCACAAATGAGCAGTTCTTC	CSTDGRATNEQFF
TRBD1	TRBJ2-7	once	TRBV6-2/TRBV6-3	TGTGCCAGCAGACCTCGTACAGGGGGGAGCTCCTACGAGCAGTACTTC	CASRPRTGGSSYEQYF
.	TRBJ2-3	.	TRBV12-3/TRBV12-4	TGTGCCAGCAGTGAGGGGAACGGGGGGCACGGCACAGATACGCAGTATTTT	CASSEGNGGHGTDTQYF